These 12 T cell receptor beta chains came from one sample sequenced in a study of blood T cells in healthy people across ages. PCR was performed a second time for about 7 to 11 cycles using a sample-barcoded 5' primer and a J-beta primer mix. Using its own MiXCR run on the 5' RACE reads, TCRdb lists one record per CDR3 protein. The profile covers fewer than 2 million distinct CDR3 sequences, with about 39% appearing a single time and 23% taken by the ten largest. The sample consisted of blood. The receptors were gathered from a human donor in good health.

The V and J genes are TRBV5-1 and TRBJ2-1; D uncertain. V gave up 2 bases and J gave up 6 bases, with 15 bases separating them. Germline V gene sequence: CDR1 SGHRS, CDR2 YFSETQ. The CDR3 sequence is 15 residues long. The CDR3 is CASSLDVLALNEQFF. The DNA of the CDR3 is TGCGCCAGCAGCTTAGATGTGTTAGCCCTCAATGAGCAGTTCTTC.

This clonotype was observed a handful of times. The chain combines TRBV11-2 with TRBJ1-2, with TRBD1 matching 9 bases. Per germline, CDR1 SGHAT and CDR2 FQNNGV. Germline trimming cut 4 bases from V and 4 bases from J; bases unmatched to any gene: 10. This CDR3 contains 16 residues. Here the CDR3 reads CASSWTGAADSYGYTF. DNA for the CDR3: TGTGCCAGCAGCTGGACAGGGGCCGCTGATAGCTATGGCTACACCTTC.

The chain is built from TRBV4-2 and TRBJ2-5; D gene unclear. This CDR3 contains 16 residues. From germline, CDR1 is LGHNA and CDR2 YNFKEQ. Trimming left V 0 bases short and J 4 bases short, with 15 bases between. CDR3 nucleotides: TGTGCCAGCAGCCAAGATCGTGGGGATGGTGGAGAGACCCAGTACTTC. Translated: CASSQDRGDGGETQYF.

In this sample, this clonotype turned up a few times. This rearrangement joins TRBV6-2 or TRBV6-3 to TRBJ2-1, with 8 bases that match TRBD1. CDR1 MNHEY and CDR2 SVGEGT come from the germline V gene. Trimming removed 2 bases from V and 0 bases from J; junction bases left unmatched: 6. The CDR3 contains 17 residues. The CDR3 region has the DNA TGTGCCAGCAGTTACCGACAGGGGAGAATCTCCTACAATGAGCAGTTCTTC. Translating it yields CASSYRQGRISYNEQFF.

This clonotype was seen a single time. As DNA, the CDR3 is TGTGCCACCAGCAGAGTGGGGGGCGGGGGTACGCAGTATTTT. Translating gives CATSRVGGGGTQYF. The chain couples TRBV15 to TRBJ2-3; weak D call: TRBD2 (7 bases). The V end was cut by 1 base, the J end by 8 bases, with 13 bases between. The CDR3 spans 14 residues. CDR1 is LNHNV and CDR2 is YYDKDF in the germline V gene (reference sequence). Supplemented by reference TRBV15 and TRBJ2-3, the full variable domain reads DAMVIQNPRYQVTQFGKPVTLSCSQTLNHNVMYWYQQKSSQAPKLLFHYYDKDFNNEADTPDNFQSRRPNTSFCFLDIRSPGLGDTAMYLCATSRVGGGGTQYFGPGTRLTVL.

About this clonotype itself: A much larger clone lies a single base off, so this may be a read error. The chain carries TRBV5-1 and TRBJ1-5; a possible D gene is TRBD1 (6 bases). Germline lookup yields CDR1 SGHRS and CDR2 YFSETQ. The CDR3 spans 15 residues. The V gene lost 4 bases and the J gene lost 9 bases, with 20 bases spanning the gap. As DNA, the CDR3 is TGCGCCAGCAGCACTGACGGGGGCCTCGGACGGCCCCAGCATTTT. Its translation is CASSTDGGLGRPQHF. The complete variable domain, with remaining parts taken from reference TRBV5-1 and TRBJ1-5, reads KAGVTQTPRYLIKTRGQQVTLSCSPISGHRSVSWYQQTPGQGLQFLFEYFSETQRNKGNFPGRFSGRQFSNSRSEMNVSTLELGDSALYLCASSTDGGLGRPQHFGDGTRLSIL.

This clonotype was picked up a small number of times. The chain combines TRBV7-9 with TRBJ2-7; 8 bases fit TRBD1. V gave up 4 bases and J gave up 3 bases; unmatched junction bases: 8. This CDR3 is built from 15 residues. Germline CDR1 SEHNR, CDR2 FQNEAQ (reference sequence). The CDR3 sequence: CASSSIDRGDYEQYF. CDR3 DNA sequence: TGTGCCAGCAGCTCCATAGACAGGGGCGACTACGAGCAGTACTTC.

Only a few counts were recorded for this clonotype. Written as DNA, the CDR3 is TGTGCCAGCAGGAGTAGCAGGAGTGGGGCCAAAAACATTCAGTACTTC. The encoded protein is CASRSSRSGAKNIQYF. This sequence joins TRBV6-5 and TRBJ2-4; D uncertain. The CDR3 contains 16 residues. The V gene's germline CDR1 is MNHEY and CDR2 SVGAGI. V lost 6 bases, J lost 1 base, and 16 bases lay in between.

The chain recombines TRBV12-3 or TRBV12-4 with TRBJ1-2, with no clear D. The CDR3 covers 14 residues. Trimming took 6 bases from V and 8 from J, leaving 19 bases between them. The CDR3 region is CASSLRVVGRGYTF. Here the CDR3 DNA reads TGTGCCAGCAGCCTTCGGGTCGTGGGAAGGGGCTACACCTTC.

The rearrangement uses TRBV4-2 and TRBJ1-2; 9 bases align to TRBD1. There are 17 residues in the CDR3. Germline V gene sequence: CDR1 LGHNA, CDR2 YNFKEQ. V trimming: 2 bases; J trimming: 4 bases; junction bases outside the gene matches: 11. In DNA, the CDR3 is TGTGCCAGCAGCCAAATGGAGGGGACAGGGAGTGGCTATGGCTACACCTTC. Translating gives CASSQMEGTGSGYGYTF.

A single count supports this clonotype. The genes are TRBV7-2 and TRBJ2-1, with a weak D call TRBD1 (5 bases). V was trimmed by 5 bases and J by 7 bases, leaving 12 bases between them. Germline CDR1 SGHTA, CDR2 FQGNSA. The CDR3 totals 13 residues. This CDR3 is CASSTDQGNEQFF. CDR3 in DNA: TGTGCCAGCAGCACTGACCAGGGAAATGAGCAGTTCTTC.

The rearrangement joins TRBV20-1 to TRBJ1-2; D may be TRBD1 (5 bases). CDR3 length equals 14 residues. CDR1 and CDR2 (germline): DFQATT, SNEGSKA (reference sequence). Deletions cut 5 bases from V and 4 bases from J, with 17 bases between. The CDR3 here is CSADRDRLGYGYTF. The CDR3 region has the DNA TGCAGTGCTGACCGGGACCGACTGGGCTATGGCTACACCTTC.